The sequence of this TCR beta chain was determined in a study of CD8 T cells in Susac syndrome. Study-level points and caveats: The authors acknowledged that the study's TCR sequencing and HLA analysis involved relatively few individuals.

The T cells that were sequenced for TCR beta were CD8+ and CD4+ cells from blood. TEMRA cells were enriched by FACS, while CD8+ and CD4+ T cells were obtained through a negative isolation that was performed magnetically. Of note for this clonotype: Its antigen remains unknown.

Reverse transcription of about 0.5 to 1 ug RNA was carried out with random hexamers. With immunoSEQ multiplex PCR, TCR beta CDR3 was amplified across 54 Vbeta and 13 Jbeta. MiXCR, run by TCRdb on the immunoSEQ multiplex PCR reads, gives a single entry per CDR3 protein. The repertoire has approximately 170,000 distinct CDR3 sequences, 92% of them found once; the top ten carry 0.065% to 0.1%. This CDR3 contains 15 residues. V shed 3 bases and J shed 0 bases, with 9 bases lying between them. Source material: CD4+ T cells from PBMCs. This chain uses TRBV12-3 or TRBV12-4 with TRBJ2-4; no clear D. The sequence was obtained from a human donor in good health. The CDR3 sequence: CASSFSERAKNIQYF. CDR3 nucleotides: TGTGCCAGCAGTTTCTCGGAGAGAGCCAAAAACATTCAGTACTTC.